These T cell receptor beta chains were read from a single sample in a study of cytomegalovirus exposure and HLA in healthy donors. Some clones are missing from TCRdb's copy, which holds only in-frame ones; the method was immunoSEQ multiplex PCR. The repertoire holds some 130,000 clones, with roughly 83% as singletons. The sample consisted of PBMCs. The receptor set was obtained from a female donor in good health and CMV-seronegative. Both conserved end residues are part of each CDR3. A D gene is named only where the DNA matches it firmly. Where a row states a size, it is once, few, many or the class of an expanded clone; other rows omit it.

clone size	V gene	D gene	J gene	CDR3 DNA	CDR3 protein
.	TRBV14	.	TRBJ2-3	TGTGCCAGCAGCCAAGATCGAGCGTTGGCTACAGATACGCAGTATTTT	CASSQDRALATDTQYF
.	TRBV6-4	.	TRBJ2-3	TGTGCCAGCAGTGTAGGGGGTAGCACAGATACGCAGTATTTT	CASSVGGSTDTQYF
few	TRBV5-6	.	TRBJ2-7	TGTGCCAGCAGCTTGTCAGGGGAGTACGAGCAGTACTTC	CASSLSGEYEQYF
.	TRBV28	.	TRBJ1-3	TGTGCCAGCAGTTTGATCGGTTCCTCTGGAAACACCATATATTTT	CASSLIGSSGNTIYF
.	TRBV7-6	.	TRBJ2-5	TGTGCCAGCAGCTTAGTTTTAGAGAAAGAGACCCAGTACTTC	CASSLVLEKETQYF
once	TRBV29-1	TRBD1	TRBJ2-2	TGCAGCGCCTTCGGGACAGCGACCGGGGAGCTGTTTTTT	CSAFGTATGELFF
.	TRBV7-2	.	TRBJ1-6	TGTGCCAGCAGCTTACACCGGGACAAAAATTCACCCCTCCACTTT	CASSLHRDKNSPLHF
.	TRBV7-9	TRBD2	TRBJ2-7	TGTGCCAGCAGCTCCTCGGGACTAAATTACGAGCAGTACTTC	CASSSSGLNYEQYF
few	TRBV7-9	TRBD1	TRBJ2-7	TGTGCCAGCAGCTCCATGACAGGGATGGGGCCCACGGAGCAGTACTTC	CASSSMTGMGPTEQYF
.	TRBV7-2	.	TRBJ2-7	TGTGCCAGCAGCTTCGGCGGAGCCTACGAGCAGTACTTC	CASSFGGAYEQYF
.	TRBV5-1	.	TRBJ2-2	TGCGCCAGCAGCTTGGAGCTAGTCCACACCGGGGAGCTGTTTTTT	CASSLELVHTGELFF
.	TRBV25-1	.	TRBJ2-2	TGTGCCAGCAGTGGTGGCCGGAGGGAGGGGGAGCTGTTTTTT	CASSGGRREGELFF
.	TRBV4-1	.	TRBJ2-7	TGCGCCAGCAGCCACCGGGACGAGCAGTACTTC	CASSHRDEQYF
once	TRBV10-3	.	TRBJ1-2	TGTGCCATCAGTGGAAGGGAGACCTATGGCTACACCTTC	CAISGRETYGYTF
few	TRBV6-6	TRBD1	TRBJ2-7	TGTGCCAGCAGAGAACCGGGACAGCCCCCCTACGAGCAGTACTTC	CASREPGQPPYEQYF
.	TRBV5-6	TRBD1	TRBJ2-2	TGTGCCAGCAGCTTTGGGACAGGGGCGGGCACCGGGGAGCTGTTTTTT	CASSFGTGAGTGELFF
.	TRBV4-2	.	TRBJ1-6	TGTGCCAGCAGCCAAGATCGGGATCGAGGTTCACCCCTCCACTTT	CASSQDRDRGSPLHF
.	TRBV7-9	TRBD1	TRBJ2-2	TGTGCCAGCAGCTCCCCCGGGACAGGGAGCACCGGGGAGCTGTTTTTT	CASSSPGTGSTGELFF
.	TRBV29-1	.	TRBJ2-1	TGCACTTCCGAAGCCGGCTACAATGAGCAGTTCTTC	CTSEAGYNEQFF
.	TRBV5-5	TRBD2	TRBJ2-5	TGTGCCAGCAGCTTCTCTAGCGGCCAAGAGACCCAGTACTTC	CASSFSSGQETQYF
.	TRBV5-4	.	TRBJ2-3	TGTGCCAGCAGCTTGACACAGCTCACAGATACGCAGTATTTT	CASSLTQLTDTQYF
.	TRBV28	TRBD1	TRBJ1-5	TGTGCCAGCACCAACAACCAGGGGGATCAGCCCCAGCATTTT	CASTNNQGDQPQHF
.	TRBV5-1	.	TRBJ2-7	TGCGCCAGCAGCGGGGAGGGGGGCTACGAGCAGTACTTC	CASSGEGGYEQYF
few	TRBV14	.	TRBJ1-6	TGTGCCAGCAGCCAAGAGTCGGGTATTCTCCACTTT	CASSQESGILHF
.	TRBV27	TRBD1	TRBJ1-1	TGTGCCAGCAGGGAACGACAGGGAGTCCCTAACACTGAAGCTTTCTTT	CASRERQGVPNTEAFF
.	TRBV19	TRBD2	TRBJ2-1	TGTGCCAGTAGTCTCCCGGGACTAGCGTTAGATGAGCAGTTCTTC	CASSLPGLALDEQFF
.	TRBV28	.	TRBJ2-4	TGTGTCATCACATCCAGAAACATTCAGTACTTC	CVITSRNIQYF
.	TRBV6-5	TRBD1	TRBJ2-1	TGTGCCACCCGGGGGACAGGGGTCGACTACAATGAGCAGTTCTTC	CATRGTGVDYNEQFF
.	TRBV2	.	TRBJ1-5	TGTGCCAGCAGCGGGGGGCTTGGCAATCAGCCCCAGCATTTT	CASSGGLGNQPQHF
.	TRBV5-1	TRBD2	TRBJ2-3	TGCGCCAGCAGCTTGGATAGCGGGGCTGGAGATACGCAGTATTTT	CASSLDSGAGDTQYF
.	TRBV10-3	.	TRBJ2-6	TGTGCCATCAGTGAAATTTACTCTGGGGCCAACGTCCTGACTTTC	CAISEIYSGANVLTF